Shown below are 14 T cell receptor beta chains from a single sample sequenced in a study of response to subunit inactivated influenza vaccine. TCRdb reprocessed the RT-PCR reads with MiXCR, giving one entry per CDR3 protein. The sample carries about 620,000 distinct CDR3 sequences, over 9% recorded once. These data were likewise used in another study, on T cells expressing NK-cell markers. That report notes: 5'RACE template switching with UMIs generated TCR beta cDNA.

The material was PBMCs from blood, obtained on the day of vaccination. These receptors came from a man in his fifties who received an inactivated influenza vaccine.

The rearrangement joins TRBV7-9 to TRBJ2-1; maybe TRBD2 (5 bases). The germline CDR1 and CDR2 sequences are SEHNR and FQNEAQ (reference sequence). The CDR3 is made up of 15 amino acids. The germline V and J ends were trimmed by 5 bases and 7 bases, with 18 bases remaining between them. CDR3 loop: CASSIPLEPLNEQFF. The CDR3 DNA reads as TGTGCCAGCAGCATTCCACTAGAGCCTCTGAATGAGCAGTTCTTC.

The rearrangement links TRBV5-1 to TRBJ2-7, with D perhaps matching TRBD2 (7 bases). Per germline, CDR1 SGHRS and CDR2 YFSETQ. The CDR3 runs 15 residues. V lost 0 bases and J 5 bases, leaving 15 bases between the germline ends. In DNA, the CDR3 is TGCGCCAGCAGCTTGGAGGGGGGGCTGGTCGACGAGCAGTACTTC. It translates to CASSLEGGLVDEQYF.

The rearrangement links TRBV18 to TRBJ1-1; D remains ambiguous. This CDR3 contains 14 residues. Trimming cost V 0 bases and J 4 bases, with 9 bases left between them. The germline V gene has CDR1 KGHSH and CDR2 LQKENI. The CDR3 reads CASSPPPGRTEAFF. The CDR3 DNA reads TGTGCCAGCTCACCACCCCCCGGACGCACTGAAGCTTTCTTT.

The rearrangement joins TRBV15 to TRBJ2-1; D unclear. The CDR3 sequence is 12 residues long. Germline-derived CDR1 and CDR2 are LNHNV and YYDKDF (reference sequence). The V gene lost 1 base and the J gene lost 9 bases, with 7 bases spanning the gap. The DNA of the CDR3 is TGTGCCACCAGCAGAGGAATTAGTGAGCAGTTCTTC. Protein: CATSRGISEQFF.

This chain connects TRBV29-1 to TRBJ2-1; D uncertain. Germline V gene data show CDR1 as SQVTM and CDR2 as ANQGSEA. V was shortened by 3 bases and J by 7 bases, with 19 bases between the two germline ends. The CDR3 runs to 15 residues. CDR3 nucleotide sequence: TGCAGCGTTGACTCAAAATCTCAAATTCTAAATGAGCAGTTCTTC. Translated: CSVDSKSQILNEQFF.

The CDR3 DNA is TGTGCCAGCAGCTCGACAGGGAGCGATGAGCAGTTCTTC. Amino acids: CASSSTGSDEQFF. The chain joins TRBV5-6 to TRBJ2-1; 7 bases are a match to TRBD1. The CDR3 runs to 13 residues. The germline V gene has CDR1 SGHDT and CDR2 YYEEEE. Trimming at V came to 3 bases and at J to 8 bases, leaving 5 bases not matched to a gene.

This clonotype was detected only a few times. The chain recombines TRBV5-1 with TRBJ2-7; no clear D. Trimming cost V 0 bases and J 3 bases, with 13 bases left between them. CDR3 length: 15 residues. Germline CDR1 is SGHRS and CDR2 is YFSETQ. The CDR3 sequence: CASSLEGLQFYEQYF. In DNA form, the CDR3 reads TGCGCCAGCAGCTTGGAAGGTCTCCAGTTCTACGAGCAGTACTTC.

This clonotype was counted only a few times. This rearrangement joins TRBV7-6 to TRBJ2-2; D possibly uses TRBD1 or TRBD2 (6 bases each). The CDR3 totals 18 residues. The ends were cut back, 1 base at V and 0 bases at J, with 15 bases in the middle. The germline gives CDR1 SGHVS, CDR2 FNYEAQ. CDR3 in DNA: TGTGCCAGCAGCTTAGAGGCTGGCGGGACACCGAACACCGGGGAGCTGTTTTTT. Translating gives CASSLEAGGTPNTGELFF.

This clonotype was picked up many times. This sequence joins TRBV4-2 and TRBJ2-7; D remains ambiguous. Germline V gene data show CDR1 as LGHNA and CDR2 as YNFKEQ. Between the trimmed V and J ends, which lost 0 bases and 0 bases, there was a span of 15 bases. The CDR3 has 17 amino acids. The CDR3 protein is CASSQDLGSSFSYEQYF. The CDR3 DNA sequence: TGTGCCAGCAGCCAAGATCTGGGATCATCTTTCTCCTACGAGCAGTACTTC.

This rearrangement joins TRBV5-1 to TRBJ2-3; the match to TRBD2 covers 7 bases. V lost 1 base to trimming and J lost 2 bases; unmatched junction nucleotides: 4. Germline CDR1 and CDR2: SGHRS and YFSETQ. The CDR3 length is 15 residues. In DNA form, the CDR3 reads TGCGCCAGCAGCTTGAGTGCGGGAGTCACAGATACGCAGTATTTT. As protein: CASSLSAGVTDTQYF.

This clonotype occurred a few times. The gene calls are TRBV5-1 and TRBJ2-7, with a tentative D call TRBD1 (5 bases). V lost 2 bases and J lost 3, with 12 bases in between. Germline CDR1 is SGHRS and CDR2 is YFSETQ. The CDR3 is 14 amino acids. Here the CDR3 DNA reads TGCGCCAGCAGCTTAGGCAGGGCTTTCTACGAGCAGTACTTC. It is translated as CASSLGRAFYEQYF.

The rearrangement links TRBV20-1 to TRBJ2-1; D gene unclear. The germline gives CDR1 DFQATT, CDR2 SNEGSKA (reference sequence). Trimming shortened V by 0 bases and J by 2 bases, and 11 bases separated the two germline ends. There are 15 residues in the CDR3. This CDR3 reads CSARDLLGTYNEQFF. Written as DNA, the CDR3 is TGCAGTGCTAGAGATCTACTGGGGACCTACAATGAGCAGTTCTTC.

This chain links TRBV10-3 with TRBJ2-1; 11 bases agree with TRBD2. V lost 0 bases to trimming and J lost 7 bases; unmatched junction nucleotides: 2. Germline V gene sequence: CDR1 ENHRY, CDR2 SYGVKD. CDR3 length: 15 amino acids. CDR3 coding DNA: TGTGCCATCAGTGAGTCGACTAGCGGGGCGAATGAGCAGTTCTTC. Translation: CAISESTSGANEQFF.

This clonotype was counted between two and nine times. The chain employs TRBV12-3 or TRBV12-4 and TRBJ1-5; D is undetermined. Trimming stripped 1 base from V and 6 bases from J, with 13 bases between. CDR3 length: 15 residues. The CDR3 loop reads CASSLEARVGQPQHF. In DNA, the CDR3 is TGTGCCAGCAGTTTAGAGGCGAGGGTTGGTCAGCCCCAGCATTTT.